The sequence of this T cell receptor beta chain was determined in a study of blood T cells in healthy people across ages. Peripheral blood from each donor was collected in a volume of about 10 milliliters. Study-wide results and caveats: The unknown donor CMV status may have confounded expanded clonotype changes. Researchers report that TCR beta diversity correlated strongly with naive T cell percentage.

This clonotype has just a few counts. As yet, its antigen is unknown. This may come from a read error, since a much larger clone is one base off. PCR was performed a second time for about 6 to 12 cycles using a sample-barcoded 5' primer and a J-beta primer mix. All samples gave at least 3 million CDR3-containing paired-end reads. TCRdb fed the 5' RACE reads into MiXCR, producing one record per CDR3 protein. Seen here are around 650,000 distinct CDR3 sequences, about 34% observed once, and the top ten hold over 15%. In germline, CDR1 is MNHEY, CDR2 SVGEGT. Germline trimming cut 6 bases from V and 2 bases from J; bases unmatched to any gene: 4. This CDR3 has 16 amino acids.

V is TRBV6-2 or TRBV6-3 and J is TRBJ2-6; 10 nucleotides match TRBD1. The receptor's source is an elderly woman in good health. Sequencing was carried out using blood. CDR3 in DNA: TGTGCCAGCAGGGGGACAGGGGTCGCTGGGGCCAACGTCCTGACTTTC. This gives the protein CASRGTGVAGANVLTF.